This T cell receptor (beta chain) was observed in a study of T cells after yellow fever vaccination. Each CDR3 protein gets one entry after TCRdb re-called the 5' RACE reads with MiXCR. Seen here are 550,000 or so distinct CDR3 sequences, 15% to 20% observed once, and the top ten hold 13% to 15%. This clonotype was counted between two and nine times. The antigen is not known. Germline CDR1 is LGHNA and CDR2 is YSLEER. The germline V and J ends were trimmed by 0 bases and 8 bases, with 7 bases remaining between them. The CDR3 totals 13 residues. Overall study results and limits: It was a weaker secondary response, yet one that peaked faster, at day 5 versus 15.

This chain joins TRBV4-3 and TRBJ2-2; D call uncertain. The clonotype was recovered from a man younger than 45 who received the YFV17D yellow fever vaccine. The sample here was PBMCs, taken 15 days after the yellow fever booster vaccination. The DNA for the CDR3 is TGCGCCAGCAGCCAAGATCGGTTTGGGGAGCTGTTTTTT. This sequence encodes CASSQDRFGELFF.